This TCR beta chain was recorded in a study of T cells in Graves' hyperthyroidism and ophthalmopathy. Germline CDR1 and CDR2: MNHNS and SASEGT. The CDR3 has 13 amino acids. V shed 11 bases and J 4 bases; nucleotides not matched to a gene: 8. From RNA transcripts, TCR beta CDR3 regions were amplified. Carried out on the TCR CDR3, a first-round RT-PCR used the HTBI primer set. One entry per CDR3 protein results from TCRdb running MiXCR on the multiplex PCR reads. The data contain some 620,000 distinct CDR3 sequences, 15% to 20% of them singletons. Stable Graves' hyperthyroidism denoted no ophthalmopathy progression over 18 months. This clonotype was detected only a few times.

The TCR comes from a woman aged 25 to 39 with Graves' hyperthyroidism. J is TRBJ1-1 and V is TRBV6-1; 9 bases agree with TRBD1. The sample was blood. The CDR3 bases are TGTGCCGGCTACAGGGGGCTGAGCACTGAAGCTTTCTTT. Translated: CAGYRGLSTEAFF.